The 8 T cell receptor beta chains given below trace back to one sample, sequenced in a study of blood T cell repertoires in COVID-19. This table comes from immunoSEQ multiplex PCR, and its TCRdb copy is limited to in-frame clones, with some not included. The data hold approximately 300,000 clones, with about 82% observed a single time. Sequenced sample: peripheral blood. Receptor source: a woman between 50 and 59 years old with acute or convalescent COVID-19.

This clone was counted between two and nine times. The CDR3 reads CASQNGQTYGYTF. The CDR3 coding sequence is TGTGCCAGTCAAAACGGACAGACCTATGGCTACACCTTC. The V gene is TRBV19, the J gene TRBJ1-2; a weak D match, TRBD1 (6 bases). The V end was cut by 8 bases, the J end by 4 bases, with 14 bases between. Germline V lookup: CDR1 LNHDA, CDR2 SQIVND (reference sequence). The CDR3 length is 13 residues.

The J gene is TRBJ2-2, the V gene TRBV7-2; TRBD2 agrees at 10 bases. With V trimmed by 1 base and J by 5 bases, 10 bases remained unmatched. The CDR3 covers 18 residues. Germline V gene lookup returns CDR1 SGHTA and CDR2 FQGNSA. The DNA of the CDR3 is TGTGCCAGCAGCTTAGTTCTAGCGGGAGTTGGTTTTACCGGGGAGCTGTTTTTT. Protein product: CASSLVLAGVGFTGELFF.

The chain combines TRBV7-2 with TRBJ2-7; 11 bases are a match to TRBD2. The trim removed 2 bases at V and 4 bases at J, leaving 4 bases unmatched. This CDR3 is built from 15 residues. Germline loops: CDR1 SGHTA, CDR2 FQGNSA. The CDR3 DNA reads as TGTGCCAGCAGCTTAAACCTAGCGGGAGGTTACGAGCAGTACTTC. Amino acids: CASSLNLAGGYEQYF.

The rearrangement links TRBV7-2 to TRBJ1-2; possible D gene TRBD1, 6 bases. V shed 2 bases and J shed 4 bases, with 11 bases lying between them. The CDR3 spans 14 residues. Germline lookup yields CDR1 SGHTA and CDR2 FQGNSA. The CDR3 loop is CASSLSDRSYGYTF. In DNA form, the CDR3 reads TGTGCCAGCAGCTTATCCGACAGGAGCTATGGCTACACCTTC.

This chain links TRBV9 with TRBJ1-6; D unclear. The length of the CDR3 is 15 residues. Germline V lookup: CDR1 SGDLS, CDR2 YYNGEE. Trimming took off 3 bases at V and 4 bases at J, with 11 bases between the two ends. The CDR3 DNA reads as TGTGCCAGCAGCGGAGGACGGACTTATAATTCACCCCTCCACTTT. It encodes CASSGGRTYNSPLHF. The full variable domain, completed using reference TRBV9 and TRBJ1-6, is DSGVTQTPKHLITATGQRVTLRCSPRSGDLSVYWYQQSLDQGLQFLIQYYNGEERAKGNILERFSAQQFPDLHSELNLSSLELGDSALYFCASSGGRTYNSPLHFGNGTRLTVT.

A single count supports this clone. V gene TRBV10-3 combines with J gene TRBJ2-7, with D possibly matching TRBD2 (6 bases). Germline assignment: CDR1 ENHRY and CDR2 SYGVKD. The CDR3 totals 11 residues. The V gene lost 4 bases and the J gene lost 10 bases, with 11 bases spanning the gap. CDR3: CAISGLAEQYF. For the CDR3, the DNA is TGTGCCATCAGTGGGTTAGCGGAACAGTACTTC.

The rearrangement links TRBV27 to TRBJ1-5, with no clear D. There are 14 residues in the CDR3. Trimming shortened V by 3 bases and J by 5 bases, and 11 bases separated the two germline ends. Germline CDR1 MNHEY, CDR2 SMNVEV (reference sequence). The CDR3 spells CASSLGRKDQPQHF. The CDR3 DNA reads as TGTGCCAGCAGTTTGGGCAGGAAGGATCAGCCCCAGCATTTT.

This rearrangement joins TRBV19 to TRBJ1-1; TRBD1 might be the D (6 bases). CDR1 LNHDA and CDR2 SQIVND come from the germline V gene (reference sequence). CDR3 length: 14 amino acids. V lost 7 bases, J lost 3 bases, and 15 bases lay in between. The CDR3, as DNA: TGTGCCAGTACTACACAGGGCTGGGACACTGAAGCTTTCTTT. Its translation: CASTTQGWDTEAFF.